This record looks at one T cell receptor beta chain sequence and its context. The target antigen is unknown. Primers for the PCR totalled 60 Vbeta and 13 Jbeta. The repertoire was sequenced with immunoSEQ multiplex PCR; TCRdb's copy has only in-frame clones and lacks some. The table lists 150,000 to 200,000 clones. V lost 2 bases and J lost 11, with 13 bases in between. This CDR3 has 13 residues. Germline V gene lookup returns CDR1 SGHRS and CDR2 YFSETQ. The data stem from a study of cytomegalovirus exposure and HLA in healthy donors. Study results and caveats: Researchers reported from a later analysis that most CMV-associated TCR beta chains appeared HLA-restricted. Indistinguishable V segments such as TRBV6-2 and TRBV6-3 were excluded. Per a prior analysis, the majority of TCR beta V segments were productive roughly 90% or roughly 30% of the time. Some highly shared sequence variants likely arose as a pipeline artifact.

The sample consisted of PBMCs. The TCR originated in a young woman in good health and CMV-seropositive. This rearrangement joins TRBV5-1 to TRBJ1-4, with D unclear. CDR3 nucleotide sequence: TGCGCCAGCAGCTTAACGAGGGAGGATAAACTGTTTTTT. Protein product: CASSLTREDKLFF. The whole variable domain, filled in from reference TRBV5-1 and TRBJ1-4, reads KAGVTQTPRYLIKTRGQQVTLSCSPISGHRSVSWYQQTPGQGLQFLFEYFSETQRNKGNFPGRFSGRQFSNSRSEMNVSTLELGDSALYLCASSLTREDKLFFGSGTQLSVL.